This is a list of T cell receptor beta chains from one sample in a study of T-cell reconstitution after alpha-beta-depleted transplantation in children. One entry per CDR3 protein, called by TCRdb with MiXCR from the PCR reads. This sample has 200,000 to 250,000 distinct CDR3 sequences, with roughly 6.6% found just once. The starting material was PBMCs, obtained before TCRalphabeta/CD19-depleted stem cell transplant. The receptors here all came from a boy under 10 years old with acute lymphoblastic leukemia, due to receive a stem cell transplant. Both conserved end residues are part of each CDR3. The D gene is left open where the match is weak. Clone size, where shown, is once, few, many, or a class for clones that have expanded.

J gene	D gene	clone size	V gene	CDR3 protein	CDR3 DNA
TRBJ2-1	NA	NA	TRBV5-6	CASSFSRLANEQFF	TGTGCCAGCAGCTTTTCTAGACTCGCCAATGAGCAGTTCTTC
TRBJ2-1	TRBD2	few	TRBV5-4	CASSLGSGGANEQFF	TGTGCCAGCAGCTTGGGTAGCGGGGGGGCCAATGAGCAGTTCTTC
TRBJ1-2	NA	NA	TRBV6-5	CASTRQENYGYTF	TGTGCCAGCACCCGACAGGAAAACTATGGCTACACCTTC
TRBJ1-2	NA	many	TRBV7-8	CASRQLQSTDRIYGYTF	TGTGCCAGCAGACAGCTTCAGTCAACTGACAGAATCTATGGCTACACCTTC
TRBJ1-1	TRBD1	NA	TRBV12-3/TRBV12-4	CASRGTGANTEAFF	TGTGCCAGCAGGGGGACAGGGGCGAACACTGAAGCTTTCTTT
TRBJ2-1	NA	many	TRBV28	CASSDWAGVSYNEQFF	TGTGCCAGCAGCGACTGGGCCGGTGTCTCCTACAATGAGCAGTTCTTC
TRBJ2-7	TRBD1	many	TRBV28	CASSLRGQRLYF	TGTGCCAGCAGTTTACGGGGACAGAGACTCTACTTC
TRBJ1-1	NA	many	TRBV20-1	CSARAGVTEAFF	TGCAGTGCTAGAGCGGGGGTTACTGAAGCTTTCTTT
TRBJ2-1	TRBD1	many	TRBV5-1	CASRPEVTGVGFF	TGCGCCAGCAGACCCGAGGTTACAGGGGTGGGGTTCTTC
TRBJ1-1	NA	many	TRBV5-1	CASRPGRVDTEAFF	TGCGCCAGCAGACCAGGACGGGTGGACACTGAAGCTTTCTTT
TRBJ2-2	TRBD2	few	TRBV27	CASSAPRAGGTGELFF	TGTGCCAGCAGTGCCCCCCGTGCGGGGGGGACCGGGGAGCTGTTTTTT
TRBJ2-2	TRBD2	NA	TRBV5-1	CASSFGTRGTGELFF	TGCGCCAGCAGCTTCGGGACTAGGGGCACCGGGGAGCTGTTTTTT
TRBJ2-2	TRBD1	many	TRBV6-1	CASREAGTGGSGELFF	TGTGCCAGCAGAGAAGCCGGGACAGGGGGGTCCGGGGAGCTGTTTTTT
TRBJ1-2	NA	NA	TRBV5-1	CASTEDRGSYGYTF	TGCGCCAGCACCGAGGACAGAGGGAGCTATGGCTACACCTTC
TRBJ1-1	NA	few	TRBV7-2	CASSLGRKFAEAFF	TGTGCCAGCAGCCTTGGGAGAAAGTTCGCTGAAGCTTTCTTT
TRBJ2-7	NA	few	TRBV28	CASSFSVSAGMTYEQYF	TGTGCCAGCAGTTTTAGTGTTTCGGCGGGGATGACCTACGAGCAGTACTTC
TRBJ2-1	NA	few	TRBV7-2	CASSFLKTEPGQGEQFF	TGTGCCAGCAGCTTCCTCAAGACCGAGCCAGGCCAGGGGGAGCAGTTCTTC
TRBJ1-2	TRBD1	many	TRBV12-3/TRBV12-4	CASRRQGAEDGYTF	TGTGCCAGCAGAAGGCAGGGGGCTGAGGATGGCTACACCTTC
TRBJ2-7	NA	NA	TRBV20-1	CSATLIGDMIYEQYF	TGCAGTGCTACCCTAATAGGGGACATGATCTACGAGCAGTACTTC
TRBJ1-1	NA	NA	TRBV11-3	CASSLVGGRGYDALRADTEAFF	TGTGCCAGCAGCTTAGTGGGGGGGCGAGGGTATGACGCTCTCCGCGCGGACACTGAAGCTTTCTTT
TRBJ2-7	NA	few	TRBV7-6	CASSLTWSSYEQYF	TGTGCCAGCAGTCTTACCTGGAGCTCCTACGAGCAGTACTTC
TRBJ2-1	TRBD2	many	TRBV5-1	CASSLSKTSGRVNEQFF	TGCGCCAGCAGCTTGTCGAAAACTAGCGGGAGGGTAAATGAGCAGTTCTTC
TRBJ2-2	TRBD1	NA	TRBV20-1	CIAPRQGGELFF	TGCATTGCTCCGAGACAGGGCGGGGAGCTGTTTTTT
TRBJ2-7	NA	many	TRBV20-1	CSAREGGEQYF	TGCAGTGCTAGAGAGGGTGGCGAGCAGTACTTC
TRBJ2-5	TRBD2	NA	TRBV11-1	CTSSLAGTQETQYF	TGTACCAGCAGCTTAGCGGGGACCCAAGAGACCCAGTACTTC
TRBJ2-5	NA	many	TRBV6-4	CASSEWPGQETQYF	TGTGCCAGCAGTGAATGGCCAGGACAAGAGACCCAGTACTTC
TRBJ2-7	NA	many	TRBV5-1	CASSLSFTTYEQYF	TGCGCCAGCAGCTTGTCCTTTACGACCTACGAGCAGTACTTC
TRBJ2-7	NA	many	TRBV27	CASGSRGPEEQYF	TGTGCCAGCGGTTCCCGGGGGCCAGAGGAGCAGTACTTC
TRBJ1-1	NA	many	TRBV5-1	CASSLDWDTEAFF	TGCGCCAGCAGCTTGGACTGGGACACTGAAGCTTTCTTT
TRBJ2-7	TRBD2	few	TRBV7-9	CASSLEAGGLSYEQYF	TGTGCCAGCAGCTTAGAAGCGGGGGGGCTGTCGTACGAGCAGTACTTC
TRBJ1-6	TRBD1	many	TRBV28	CASISRDSSYNSPLHF	TGTGCCAGCATCTCCCGGGACAGCTCCTATAATTCACCCCTCCACTTT
TRBJ1-4	NA	NA	TRBV28	CASSFIGPNNKRTNEKLFF	TGTGCCAGCAGTTTTATCGGACCGAACAACAAACGAACTAATGAAAAACTGTTTTTT
TRBJ2-2	NA	few	TRBV7-9	CASSLARGFNTGELFF	TGTGCCAGCAGCTTAGCTAGGGGATTCAACACCGGGGAGCTGTTTTTT
TRBJ2-1	NA	many	TRBV6-1	CASSEATGGPYNEQFF	TGTGCCAGCAGTGAAGCTACGGGCGGACCCTACAATGAGCAGTTCTTC
TRBJ2-3	NA	many	TRBV7-9	CASSLVGETDTQYF	TGTGCCAGCAGCTTAGTAGGGGAGACAGATACGCAGTATTTT
TRBJ2-7	NA	many	TRBV29-1	CSATIPSSATDEQYF	TGCAGCGCCACAATCCCCTCTAGCGCGACGGACGAGCAGTACTTC
TRBJ2-1	TRBD2	many	TRBV7-2	CASSLGREGYNEQFF	TGTGCCAGCAGCTTGGGACGGGAGGGTTACAATGAGCAGTTCTTC
TRBJ2-1	TRBD2	many	TRBV20-1	CSASGRDNEQFF	TGCAGTGCTAGCGGGAGGGACAATGAGCAGTTCTTC
TRBJ2-3	NA	many	TRBV12-3/TRBV12-4	CASSLARGRPDTQYF	TGTGCCAGCAGTTTAGCCCGGGGGCGGCCAGATACGCAGTATTTT
TRBJ1-6	NA	many	TRBV20-1	CSATDRRSSPLHF	TGCAGTGCAACCGACAGGCGGAGTTCACCCCTCCACTTT
TRBJ2-3	NA	many	TRBV20-1	CSAKENRDTQYF	TGCAGTGCTAAGGAGAATAGGGATACGCAGTATTTT
TRBJ1-1	NA	NA	TRBV19	CASSIGRNTEAFF	TGTGCCAGTAGTATCGGGCGGAACACTGAAGCTTTCTTT
TRBJ2-1	NA	NA	TRBV4-3	CASSQEGTTRSGRNEQFF	TGCGCCAGCAGCCAAGAGGGAACTACCCGGTCCGGAAGGAATGAGCAGTTCTTC
TRBJ2-1	NA	many	TRBV20-1	CSARQNEQFF	TGCAGTGCCAGACAGAATGAGCAGTTCTTC
TRBJ1-1	NA	NA	TRBV28	CASRNNAQGMNTEAFF	TGTGCCAGCAGAAACAACGCCCAGGGAATGAACACTGAAGCTTTCTTT
TRBJ2-7	TRBD1	many	TRBV20-1	CSAPPGGQGDLGQYF	TGCAGTGCTCCCCCTGGGGGACAGGGAGACTTGGGGCAGTACTTC
TRBJ2-1	NA	many	TRBV5-1	CASSITDNEQFF	TGCGCCAGCAGCATAACTGACAATGAGCAGTTCTTC
TRBJ2-1	NA	many	TRBV5-6	CASSDMGPEQFF	TGTGCCAGCAGCGACATGGGGCCAGAGCAGTTCTTC
TRBJ2-7	NA	NA	TRBV7-9	CASSLAGTARGEQYF	TGTGCCAGCAGCTTAGCCGGGACGGCAAGGGGGGAGCAGTACTTC
TRBJ2-7	TRBD2	NA	TRBV29-1	CSVEDPLLAGGPNEQYF	TGCAGCGTTGAAGACCCCCTACTAGCGGGAGGGCCGAACGAGCAGTACTTC
TRBJ2-1	TRBD1	many	TRBV18	CASSAGTGDYNEQFF	TGTGCCAGCTCCGCCGGGACAGGGGACTACAATGAGCAGTTCTTC
TRBJ2-5	TRBD2	few	TRBV12-3/TRBV12-4	CASSSFSGIETQYF	TGTGCCAGCAGTTCGTTTAGCGGGATCGAGACCCAGTACTTC
TRBJ2-6	TRBD1	many	TRBV28	CASSWTGVGTGANVLTF	TGTGCCAGCAGTTGGACAGGGGTGGGGACTGGGGCCAACGTCCTGACTTTC
TRBJ2-1	TRBD1	many	TRBV29-1	CSVTKGANEQFF	TGCAGCGTCACGAAGGGGGCTAATGAGCAGTTCTTC
TRBJ2-3	TRBD1	many	TRBV5-1	CASSSNPTGSTDTQYF	TGCGCCAGCAGCTCGAACCCGACAGGGAGCACAGATACGCAGTATTTT
TRBJ2-2	TRBD1	few	TRBV5-1	CASRPIRDRTGELFF	TGCGCCAGCAGACCAATCAGGGACAGGACCGGGGAGCTGTTTTTT
TRBJ2-5	TRBD2	few	TRBV11-2	CASTPLAGPGAQYF	TGTGCCAGCACCCCACTAGCGGGGCCGGGGGCCCAGTACTTC
TRBJ2-1	NA	many	TRBV6-5	CASSYGWGEEQFF	TGTGCCAGCAGTTACGGATGGGGGGAGGAGCAGTTCTTC
TRBJ2-1	NA	many	TRBV11-2	CASTLRETVYYNEQFF	TGTGCCAGCACCCTAAGGGAGACAGTCTATTACAATGAGCAGTTCTTC